The 20 T cell receptor beta chains reported below all come from one sample, sequenced in a study of blood T cell repertoires in COVID-19. Assay used: immunoSEQ multiplex PCR; TCRdb lists only in-frame clones, some missing. The sample records 94,000 or so clones, about 88% being singletons. The sequenced material came from peripheral blood. These TCRs come from an elderly woman with active COVID-19.

The chain combines TRBV4-2 with TRBJ2-3; 8 positions match TRBD2. The germline V gene encodes CDR1 LGHNA and CDR2 YNFKEQ. The CDR3 is made up of 15 amino acids. The V segment lost 3 bases and the J segment 2 bases; nucleotides outside the gene matches: 4. CDR3: CASSQDGRATDTQYF. The DNA for the CDR3 is TGTGCCAGCAGCCAGGACGGGAGGGCCACAGATACGCAGTATTTT.

This chain uses TRBV12-3 or TRBV12-4 with TRBJ2-1, with D possibly TRBD2 on 5 matching bases. The CDR3 is 13 amino acids. V lost 6 bases and J lost 4, with 10 bases in between. The CDR3 DNA sequence: TGTGCCAGCAGGGGAGTGTCATACAATGAGCAGTTCTTC. Encoded protein: CASRGVSYNEQFF.

This clone has a handful of counts. The chain combines TRBV5-4 with TRBJ1-2; D gene unclear. V lost 2 bases and J lost 4, with 9 bases in between. Germline loops: CDR1 SGHNT, CDR2 YYREEE (reference sequence). There are 13 residues in the CDR3. CDR3 protein: CASSLREIYGYTF. The CDR3 DNA reads as TGTGCCAGCAGCTTAAGAGAGATCTATGGCTACACCTTC.

This clone was seen a handful of times. This chain links TRBV5-4 with TRBJ2-7, with TRBD1 matching over 11 bases. The V and J ends lost 0 bases and 4 bases, in that order; junction bases with no gene match: 3. CDR3 size: 15 residues. CDR1 is SGHNT, CDR2 YYREEE, per germline (reference sequence). CDR3 coding DNA: TGTGCCAGCAGCTTGGAAGGACAGGGGGCTTACGAGCAGTACTTC. This gives the protein CASSLEGQGAYEQYF.

The V call is TRBV7-9, the J call TRBJ1-2, with 9 bases fitting TRBD1. J gave up 8 bases and V 3 bases, and 4 bases lay outside the gene matches. The CDR3 runs to 13 residues. In germline, CDR1 is SEHNR, CDR2 FQNEAQ (reference sequence). The CDR3 region is CASSFDRGGGYTF. The CDR3 nucleotides read TGTGCCAGCAGCTTTGACAGGGGGGGAGGCTACACCTTC.

J is TRBJ2-3 and V is TRBV29-1; D gene ambiguous. The germline CDR1 and CDR2 sequences are SQVTM and ANQGSEA. The CDR3 totals 18 residues. V was clipped by 7 bases and J by 2 bases, with 28 bases between them. The CDR3 DNA is TGCAGCGCAAAGATATATCCAGGAAACCTTAAAAACACAGATACGCAGTATTTT. Its translation is CSAKIYPGNLKNTDTQYF.

The rearrangement uses TRBV7-9 and TRBJ1-5, with 7 bases that match TRBD1. This CDR3 has 13 amino acids. Germline values: CDR1 SEHNR, CDR2 FQNEAQ (reference sequence). The junction had 4 bases not matched to a gene; V was cut back by 7 bases and J by 4 bases. DNA of the CDR3: TGTGCCAGCACCGACAGGGTGAATCAGCCCCAGCATTTT. Protein: CASTDRVNQPQHF.

The gene calls are TRBV2 and TRBJ2-7; D not resolved. The CDR3 is made up of 11 amino acids. V was shortened by 2 bases and J by 3 bases, with 2 bases between the two germline ends. Germline lookup yields CDR1 SNHLY and CDR2 FYNNEI. The CDR3 protein is CASSEYYEQYF. The DNA for the CDR3 is TGTGCCAGCAGTGAATACTACGAGCAGTACTTC.

J is TRBJ1-1 and V is TRBV11-2, with 7 bases matching TRBD1. The germline CDR1 and CDR2 sequences are SGHAT and FQNNGV. There are 13 residues in the CDR3. Trimming took 2 bases from V and 4 from J; bases not matched to a gene: 1. This chain's CDR3 is CASSLQGGTEAFF. The DNA for the CDR3 is TGTGCCAGCAGCTTACAGGGGGGCACTGAAGCTTTCTTT.

This chain links TRBV19 with TRBJ2-1, with D tentatively TRBD2 (6 bases). Germline CDR1 reads LNHDA; CDR2 reads SQIVND (reference sequence). The V gene lost 4 bases and the J gene lost 3 bases, with 7 bases spanning the gap. CDR3 length: 13 residues. CDR3 DNA: TGTGCCAGTAGTAGGGGGGTCTACAATGAGCAGTTCTTC. It encodes CASSRGVYNEQFF.

The chain has TRBV28 and TRBJ2-7; D gene ambiguous. This CDR3 spans 12 amino acids. The germline V gene has CDR1 MDHEN and CDR2 SYDVKM. Between the trimmed V and J ends, which lost 4 bases and 3 bases, there was a span of 7 bases. Written as DNA, the CDR3 is TGTGCCAGCAGTTGGAACAGCTACGAGCAGTACTTC. This sequence encodes CASSWNSYEQYF.

This sequence joins TRBV6-2 or TRBV6-3 and TRBJ2-7; D is perhaps TRBD1 (6 bases). In germline, CDR1 is MNHEY, CDR2 SVGEGT. The CDR3 spans 14 residues. Trimming took off 6 bases at V and 6 bases at J, with 18 bases between the two ends. For the CDR3, the DNA is TGTGCCAGCAGCCAAGGACAGTATAGAGGCGAGCAGTACTTC. It codes for CASSQGQYRGEQYF.

The V and J genes are TRBV20-1 and TRBJ2-3, with D possibly matching TRBD2 (7 bases). V was shortened by 3 bases and J by 5 bases, with 21 bases between the two germline ends. CDR1 DFQATT and CDR2 SNEGSKA come from the germline V gene (reference sequence). This CDR3 comprises 16 residues. The CDR3 is CSASEGLVQGGDTQYF. CDR3 in DNA: TGCAGTGCTAGTGAAGGACTAGTGCAAGGGGGAGATACGCAGTATTTT.

V usage is TRBV10-3 and J usage is TRBJ2-7; the match to TRBD2 covers 10 bases. The CDR3 sequence is 14 residues long. The trim removed 8 bases at V and 5 bases at J, leaving 9 bases unmatched. CDR1 ENHRY and CDR2 SYGVKD come from the germline V gene. In DNA form, the CDR3 reads TGTGCCATCTCCGGAGGACTAGCGGCAAACGAGCAGTACTTC. Its protein product is CAISGGLAANEQYF.

J is TRBJ2-5 and V is TRBV24-1; TRBD1 matches 10 bases. The CDR3 extends over 16 amino acids. Per the germline V gene, CDR1 is KGHDR and CDR2 is SFDVKD. V was pared by 2 bases and J by 4 bases, with 6 bases of the junction left unmatched. The CDR3 region has the DNA TGTGCCACCAGTGATTCACGACAGGGGGCTAGAGAGACCCAGTACTTC. This codes for CATSDSRQGARETQYF.

The gene calls are TRBV5-5 and TRBJ2-7, with D uncertain. Trimming removed 5 bases from V and 3 bases from J, with 18 bases in between. The CDR3 has 15 residues. Germline-derived CDR1 and CDR2 are SGHKS and YYEKEE (reference sequence). The CDR3 reads CASSPLRGLDYEQYF. The CDR3 nucleotides read TGTGCCAGCAGTCCCTTACGCGGTCTAGACTACGAGCAGTACTTC. Full variable domain (rest looked up from reference TRBV5-5 and TRBJ2-7): DAGVTQSPTHLIKTRGQQVTLRCSPISGHKSVSWYQQVLGQGPQFIFQYYEKEERGRGNFPDRFSARQFPNYSSELNVNALLLGDSALYLCASSPLRGLDYEQYFGPGTRLTVT.

The CDR3 region has the DNA TGTGCCAGCAGCTTAGTTCCCCGCGCCGAGCAGTACTTC. This sequence encodes CASSLVPRAEQYF. V gene TRBV7-9 combines with J gene TRBJ2-7; D is unclear. This CDR3 spans 13 amino acids. V dropped 1 base and J dropped 6 bases, with 10 bases sitting between them. Germline values: CDR1 SEHNR, CDR2 FQNEAQ (reference sequence).

The chain couples TRBV21-1 to TRBJ1-3. TRBV21-1 has pseudogene status. The length of the CDR3 is 14 residues. In DNA form, the CDR3 reads TGTGCCAGCAGCAAAGGGGGGGGGAAGGGCACCATATATTTT. This sequence encodes CASSKGGGKGTIYF.

The chain has TRBV5-4 and TRBJ1-1, with 8 bases matching TRBD1. The J segment lost 5 bases and the V segment lost 4 bases, leaving 7 bases of the junction unmatched. CDR1 is SGHNT, CDR2 YYREEE, per germline (reference sequence). The CDR3 totals 14 residues. The CDR3, as DNA: TGTGCCAGCAGCCACCGGACAGGGCGAACTGAAGCTTTCTTT. It is translated as CASSHRTGRTEAFF.

The genes are TRBV11-3 and TRBJ2-1; 8 positions match TRBD2. Germline lookup yields CDR1 SGHNT and CDR2 YENEEA. V lost 0 bases, J lost 4 bases, and 2 bases stayed unmatched. This CDR3 contains 15 residues. The CDR3 reads CASSLDTSGYNEQFF. CDR3 DNA sequence: TGTGCCAGCAGCTTAGACACTAGCGGTTACAATGAGCAGTTCTTC.